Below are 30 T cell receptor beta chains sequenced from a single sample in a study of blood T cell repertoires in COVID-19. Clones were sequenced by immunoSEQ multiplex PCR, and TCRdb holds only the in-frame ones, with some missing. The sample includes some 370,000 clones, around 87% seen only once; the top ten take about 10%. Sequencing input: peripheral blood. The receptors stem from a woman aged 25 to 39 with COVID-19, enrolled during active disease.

The CDR3 DNA reads as TGTGCCACCAGTGAGACAGGGGCAACGAACACCGGGGAGCTGTTTTTT. Translation: CATSETGATNTGELFF. This chain uses TRBV24-1 with TRBJ2-2; 8 bases are shared with TRBD1. The length of the CDR3 is 16 residues. Germline V gene sequence: CDR1 KGHDR, CDR2 SFDVKD. The V gene end was trimmed by 4 bases and the J gene end by 0 bases; junction bases not matched to a gene: 3.

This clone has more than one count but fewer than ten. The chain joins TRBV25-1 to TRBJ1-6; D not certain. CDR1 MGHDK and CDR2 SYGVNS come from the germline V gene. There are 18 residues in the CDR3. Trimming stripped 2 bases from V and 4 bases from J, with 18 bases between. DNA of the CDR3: TGTGCCAGCAGTGAAGGGCCCAGCGGCACGGGATATAATTCACCCCTCCACTTT. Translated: CASSEGPSGTGYNSPLHF. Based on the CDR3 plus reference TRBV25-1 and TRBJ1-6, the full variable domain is EADIYQTPRYLVIGTGKKITLECSQTMGHDKMYWYQQDPGMELHLIHYSYGVNSTEKGDLSSESTVSRIRTEHFPLTLESARPSHTSQYLCASSEGPSGTGYNSPLHFGNGTRLTVT.

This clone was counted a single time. Written as DNA, the CDR3 is TGTGCCAGCAGCTCCGGACTGGTCTCCTACGAGCAGTACTTC. Amino acids: CASSSGLVSYEQYF. The chain recombines TRBV7-2 with TRBJ2-7, with D possibly TRBD2 on 5 matching bases. Trimming stripped 4 bases from V and 0 bases from J, with 10 bases between. CDR1 and CDR2 (germline): SGHTA, FQGNSA. The CDR3 consists of 14 residues.

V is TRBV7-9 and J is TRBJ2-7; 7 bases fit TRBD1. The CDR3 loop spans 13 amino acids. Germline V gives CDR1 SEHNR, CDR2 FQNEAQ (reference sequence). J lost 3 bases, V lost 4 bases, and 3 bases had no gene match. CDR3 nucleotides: TGTGCCAGCAGCTCGACAGGGATCTACGAGCAGTACTTC. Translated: CASSSTGIYEQYF. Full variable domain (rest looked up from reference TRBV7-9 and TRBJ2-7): DTGVSQNPRHKITKRGQNVTFRCDPISEHNRLYWYRQTLGQGPEFLTYFQNEAQLEKSRLLSDRFSAERPKGSFSTLEIQRTEQGDSAMYLCASSSTGIYEQYFGPGTRLTVT.

The CDR3 loop is CASSPRTGAINEKLFF. For the CDR3, the DNA is TGTGCCAGCAGTCCGAGGACAGGTGCTATTAATGAAAAACTGTTTTTT. J is TRBJ1-4 and V is TRBV2; 7 nucleotides line up with TRBD1. This CDR3 has 16 residues. Losses at the gene ends were 5 bases for V and 4 bases for J; bases not matched to a gene: 10. Germline V gene lookup returns CDR1 SNHLY and CDR2 FYNNEI.

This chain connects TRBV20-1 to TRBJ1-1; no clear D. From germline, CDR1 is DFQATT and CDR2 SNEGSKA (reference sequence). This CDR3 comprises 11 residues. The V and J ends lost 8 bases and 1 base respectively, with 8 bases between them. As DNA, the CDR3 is TGCAGTTTAACTCAGAACACTGAAGCTTTCTTT. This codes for CSLTQNTEAFF.

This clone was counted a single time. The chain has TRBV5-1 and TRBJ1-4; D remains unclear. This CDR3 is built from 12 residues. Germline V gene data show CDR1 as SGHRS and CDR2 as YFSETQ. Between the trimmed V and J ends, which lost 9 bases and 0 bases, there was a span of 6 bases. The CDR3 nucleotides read TGCGCCAACATTGCAACTAATGAAAAACTGTTTTTT. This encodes CANIATNEKLFF.

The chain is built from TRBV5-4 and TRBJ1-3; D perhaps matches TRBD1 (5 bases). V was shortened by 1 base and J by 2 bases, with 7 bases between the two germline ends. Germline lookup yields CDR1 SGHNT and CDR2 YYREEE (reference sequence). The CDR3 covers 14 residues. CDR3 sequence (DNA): TGTGCCAGCAGCTTGTGGGGCACTGGAAACACCATATATTTT. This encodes CASSLWGTGNTIYF.

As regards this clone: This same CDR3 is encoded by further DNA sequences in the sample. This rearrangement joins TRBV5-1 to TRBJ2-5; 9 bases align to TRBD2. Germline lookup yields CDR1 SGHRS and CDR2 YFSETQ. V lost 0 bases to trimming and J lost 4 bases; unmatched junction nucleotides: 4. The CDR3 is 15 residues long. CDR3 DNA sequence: TGCGCCAGCAGCTTGGATAGCGGGAGACGAGAGACCCAGTACTTC. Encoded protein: CASSLDSGRRETQYF.

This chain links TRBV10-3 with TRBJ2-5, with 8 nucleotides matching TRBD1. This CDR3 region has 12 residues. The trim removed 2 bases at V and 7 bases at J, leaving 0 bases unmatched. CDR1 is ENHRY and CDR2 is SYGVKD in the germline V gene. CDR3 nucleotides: TGTGCCATCAGTGAGGGACAGGGGACCCAGTACTTC. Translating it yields CAISEGQGTQYF.

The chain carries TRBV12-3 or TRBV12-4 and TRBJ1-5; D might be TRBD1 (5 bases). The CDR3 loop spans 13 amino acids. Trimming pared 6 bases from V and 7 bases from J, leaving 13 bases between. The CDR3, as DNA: TGTGCCAGCAGCCTGGGGGGTCGGCAGCCCCAGCATTTT. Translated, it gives CASSLGGRQPQHF.

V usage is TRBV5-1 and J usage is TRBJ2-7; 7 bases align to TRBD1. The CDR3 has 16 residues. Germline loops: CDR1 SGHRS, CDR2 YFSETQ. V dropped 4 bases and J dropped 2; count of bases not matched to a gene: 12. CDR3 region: CASSHQPRDSPYEQYF. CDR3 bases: TGCGCCAGCAGCCACCAACCACGGGACAGCCCCTACGAGCAGTACTTC.

The CDR3 region is CASSARQGMNEKLFF. Here the CDR3 DNA reads TGTGCCAGCAGCGCACGACAGGGGATGAATGAAAAACTGTTTTTT. This chain links TRBV21-1 with TRBJ1-4; the listed D gene, TRBD1, was not tested against the DNA. TRBV21-1 is a pseudogene segment. This CDR3 spans 15 amino acids.

This chain's CDR3 is CASTPRAPPGDDEQFF. In DNA form, the CDR3 reads TGTGCCAGCACCCCGAGGGCTCCTCCTGGGGATGATGAGCAGTTCTTC. The chain couples TRBV27 to TRBJ2-1; D perhaps matches TRBD2 (5 bases). V gave up 7 bases and J gave up 8 bases, with 24 bases separating them. Germline V CDR1 and CDR2: MNHEY, SMNVEV (reference sequence). CDR3 size: 16 residues.

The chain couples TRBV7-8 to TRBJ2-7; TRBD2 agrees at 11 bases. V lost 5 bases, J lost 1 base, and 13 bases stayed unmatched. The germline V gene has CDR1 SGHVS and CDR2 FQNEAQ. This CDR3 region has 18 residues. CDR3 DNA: TGTGCCAGCAGCCGTTCAGGGACTAGCGGAGGTAGATCCTACGAGCAGTACTTC. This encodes CASSRSGTSGGRSYEQYF.

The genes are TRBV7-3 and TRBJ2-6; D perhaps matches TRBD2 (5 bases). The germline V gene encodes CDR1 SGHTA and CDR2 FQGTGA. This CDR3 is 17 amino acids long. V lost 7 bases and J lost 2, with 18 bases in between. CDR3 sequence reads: CASTQSDRGTGANVLTF. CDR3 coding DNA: TGTGCCAGCACCCAAAGCGATCGGGGAACTGGGGCCAACGTCCTGACTTTC.

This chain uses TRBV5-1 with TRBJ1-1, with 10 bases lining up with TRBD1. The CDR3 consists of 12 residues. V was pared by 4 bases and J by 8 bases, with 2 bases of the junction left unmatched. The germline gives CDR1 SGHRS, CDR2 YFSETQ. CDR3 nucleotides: TGCGCCAGCAGCGGACAGGGGGACGAAGCTTTCTTT. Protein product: CASSGQGDEAFF. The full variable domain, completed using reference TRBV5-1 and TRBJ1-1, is KAGVTQTPRYLIKTRGQQVTLSCSPISGHRSVSWYQQTPGQGLQFLFEYFSETQRNKGNFPGRFSGRQFSNSRSEMNVSTLELGDSALYLCASSGQGDEAFFGQGTRLTVV.

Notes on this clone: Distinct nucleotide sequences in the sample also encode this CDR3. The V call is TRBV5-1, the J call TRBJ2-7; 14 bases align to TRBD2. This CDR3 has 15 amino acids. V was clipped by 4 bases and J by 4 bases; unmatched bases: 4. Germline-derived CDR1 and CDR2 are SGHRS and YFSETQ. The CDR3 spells CASSLGTSGSYEQYF. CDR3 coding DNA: TGCGCCAGCAGCCTAGGGACTAGCGGGAGTTACGAGCAGTACTTC.

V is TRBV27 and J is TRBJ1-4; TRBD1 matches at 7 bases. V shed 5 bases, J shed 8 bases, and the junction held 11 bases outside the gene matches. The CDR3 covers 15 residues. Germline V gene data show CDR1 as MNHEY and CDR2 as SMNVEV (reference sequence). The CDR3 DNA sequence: TGTGCCAGCAGTCCTAGACCAGGGGGAGGAGAAAAACTGTTTTTT. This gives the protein CASSPRPGGGEKLFF.

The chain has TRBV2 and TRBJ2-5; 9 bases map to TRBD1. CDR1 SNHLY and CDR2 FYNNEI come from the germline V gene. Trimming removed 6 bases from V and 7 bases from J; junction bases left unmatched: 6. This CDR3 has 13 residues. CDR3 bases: TGTGCCAGCAGGCGGGACAGGGAGGGGACCCAGTACTTC. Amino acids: CASRRDREGTQYF.

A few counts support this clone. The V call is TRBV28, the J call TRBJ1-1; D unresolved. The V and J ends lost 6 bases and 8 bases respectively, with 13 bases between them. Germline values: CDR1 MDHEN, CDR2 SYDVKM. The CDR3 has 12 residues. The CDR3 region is CASRDLGLEAFF. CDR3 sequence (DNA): TGTGCCAGCAGGGATCTAGGATTAGAAGCTTTCTTT.

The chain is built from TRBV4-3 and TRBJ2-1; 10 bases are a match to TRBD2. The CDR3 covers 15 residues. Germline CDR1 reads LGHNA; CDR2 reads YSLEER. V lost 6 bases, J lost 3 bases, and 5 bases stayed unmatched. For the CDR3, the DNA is TGCGCCAGCAGAGCCGGGACTAGCGTCTACAATGAGCAGTTCTTC. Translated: CASRAGTSVYNEQFF.

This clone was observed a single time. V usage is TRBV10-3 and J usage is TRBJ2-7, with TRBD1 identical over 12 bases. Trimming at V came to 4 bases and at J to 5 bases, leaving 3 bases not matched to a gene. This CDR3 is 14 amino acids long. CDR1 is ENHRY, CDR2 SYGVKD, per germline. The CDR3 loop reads CAISGDRGPNEQYF. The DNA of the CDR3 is TGTGCCATCAGTGGGGACAGGGGGCCAAACGAGCAGTACTTC.

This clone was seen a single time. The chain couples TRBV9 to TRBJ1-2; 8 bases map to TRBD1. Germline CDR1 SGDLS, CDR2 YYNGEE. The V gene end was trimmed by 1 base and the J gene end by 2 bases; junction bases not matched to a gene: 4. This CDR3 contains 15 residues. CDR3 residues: CASSVSGGYNYGYTF. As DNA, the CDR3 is TGTGCCAGCAGCGTATCAGGGGGCTACAACTATGGCTACACCTTC.

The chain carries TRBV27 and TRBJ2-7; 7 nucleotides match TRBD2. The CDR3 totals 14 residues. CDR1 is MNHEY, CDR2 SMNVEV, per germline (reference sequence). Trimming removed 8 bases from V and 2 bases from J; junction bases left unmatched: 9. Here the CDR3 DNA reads TGTGCCAGCCCCCGCCAGGGAGGGGCCTACGAGCAGTACTTC. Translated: CASPRQGGAYEQYF.

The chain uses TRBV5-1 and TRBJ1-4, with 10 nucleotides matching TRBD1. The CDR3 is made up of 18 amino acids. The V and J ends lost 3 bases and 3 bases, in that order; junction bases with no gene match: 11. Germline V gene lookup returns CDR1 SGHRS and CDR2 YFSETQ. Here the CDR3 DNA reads TGCGCCAGCAGCTCTCGAGGGACAGGGGATCTGGCTAATGAAAAACTGTTTTTT. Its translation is CASSSRGTGDLANEKLFF. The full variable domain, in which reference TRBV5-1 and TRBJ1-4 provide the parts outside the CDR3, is KAGVTQTPRYLIKTRGQQVTLSCSPISGHRSVSWYQQTPGQGLQFLFEYFSETQRNKGNFPGRFSGRQFSNSRSEMNVSTLELGDSALYLCASSSRGTGDLANEKLFFGSGTQLSVL.

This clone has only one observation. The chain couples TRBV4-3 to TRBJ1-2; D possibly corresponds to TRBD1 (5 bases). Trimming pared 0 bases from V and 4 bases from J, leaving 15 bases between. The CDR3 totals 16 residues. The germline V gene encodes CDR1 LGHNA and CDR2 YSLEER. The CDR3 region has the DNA TGCGCCAGCAGCCAAGATAGCCAGGGTGTCAGCTATGGCTACACCTTC. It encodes CASSQDSQGVSYGYTF.

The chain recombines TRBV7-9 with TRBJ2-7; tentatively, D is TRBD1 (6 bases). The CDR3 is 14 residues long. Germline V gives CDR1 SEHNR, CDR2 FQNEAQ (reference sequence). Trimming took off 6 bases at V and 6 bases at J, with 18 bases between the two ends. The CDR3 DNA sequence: TGTGCCAGCAGATTACCCAGGGGAAATACCGAGCAGTACTTC. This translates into CASRLPRGNTEQYF.

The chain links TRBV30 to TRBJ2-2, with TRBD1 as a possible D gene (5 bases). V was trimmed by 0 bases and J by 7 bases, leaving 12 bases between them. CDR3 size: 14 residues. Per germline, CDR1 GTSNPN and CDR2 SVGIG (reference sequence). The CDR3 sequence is CAWSVVGVDGELFF. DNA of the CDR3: TGTGCCTGGAGTGTAGTAGGGGTTGACGGGGAGCTGTTTTTT.

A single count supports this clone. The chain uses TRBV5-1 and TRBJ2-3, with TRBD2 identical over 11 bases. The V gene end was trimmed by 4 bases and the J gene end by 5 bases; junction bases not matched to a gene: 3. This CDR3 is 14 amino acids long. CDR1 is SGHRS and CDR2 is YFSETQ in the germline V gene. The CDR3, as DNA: TGCGCCAGCAGCGTCGGGACTAGCGGAGATACGCAGTATTTT. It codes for CASSVGTSGDTQYF.